This T cell receptor (beta chain) was profiled in a study of blood T cell repertoires in COVID-19 (dated by TCRdb to the early 2020s). Context from the whole study: Samples from collaborators originated in the United States, Italy and Spain and spanned both the acute and convalescent phases of COVID-19. The prospective study material was composed of cDNA or gDNA derived from T cells, B-cell-depleted T cells, or PBMCs. Sample metadata almost always included a de-identified subject ID, COVID-19 status, age in years and sex. HLA class I and class II types, where available, came from metadata supplied by the sample provider rather than from assay-based typing. The dataset comprised deeply sampled blood TCRbeta repertoires from subjects exposed to, actively infected with, or recovered from COVID-19. Samples came from the ongoing ImmuneRACE study (first 160 participants) plus 1,254 subjects from 6 global collaborators. The repertoires were made available in a free public database intended to serve as a resource for research on the immune response to SARS-CoV-2.

Collaborating institutions collected whole blood in K2EDTA tubes following their own protocols. For TCRbeta analysis, collaborator samples were shipped as frozen whole blood, as isolated PBMCs, or as DNA extracted from either sample type. What the work shows at the level of the full study, not this receptor alone: How much clinical and demographic metadata was included differed by source and by participant, and the metadata was provided uncurated.

A remark on this clone: Its binding antigen is unknown. No quality values exist for individual bases; no much larger clone is one base distant.

The CDR3 spans 16 residues, from the cysteine through the phenylalanine. Of all the DNA, just the CDR3 is kept, 48 bases in frame from base 1. CDR1 and CDR2 were assigned from the germline V gene as SNHLY and FYNNEI. The germline ends are 9 bases apart after V is trimmed by 3 bases and J by 0 bases. TCRbeta CDR3 regions were amplified from genomic DNA using the immunoSEQ Assay, a bias-controlled multiplex PCR. Under the source paper's analysis protocol: Within the assay, amplification of reference gene primers was used to estimate how many nucleated cells each sample contained. Sequence reads were collapsed and filtered to measure the absolute abundance of every unique TCRbeta CDR3 rearrangement. For each sample, productive Simpson clonality was calculated as the square root of Simpson's diversity index across productive rearrangements. As stored in TCRdb, this immuneACCESS dataset retains in-frame rearrangements with V and J assigned. A fraction of the clones does not appear; measured against another copy, unresolved V genes explain less than half of the discrepancy, and the remainder lacks a known reason. V and J calls and clone size are as listed in that table; D and trimming were resolved from the DNA. This sample lists tens of thousands of clones; approximately 80% were detected once. The ten largest clones capture about 19% of the sample.

The rearrangement joined TRBV2 to TRBJ2-6; a weak D assignment points to TRBD2 (6 bases agree). This receptor was identified in a woman of 80 years or more with acute or convalescent COVID-19. Sequenced material: peripheral blood. CDR3 reads: CASSDLGGSGANVLTF. In nucleotides, the sequence is TGTGCCAGCAGTGATTTGGGGGGCTCTGGGGCCAACGTCCTGACTTTC.